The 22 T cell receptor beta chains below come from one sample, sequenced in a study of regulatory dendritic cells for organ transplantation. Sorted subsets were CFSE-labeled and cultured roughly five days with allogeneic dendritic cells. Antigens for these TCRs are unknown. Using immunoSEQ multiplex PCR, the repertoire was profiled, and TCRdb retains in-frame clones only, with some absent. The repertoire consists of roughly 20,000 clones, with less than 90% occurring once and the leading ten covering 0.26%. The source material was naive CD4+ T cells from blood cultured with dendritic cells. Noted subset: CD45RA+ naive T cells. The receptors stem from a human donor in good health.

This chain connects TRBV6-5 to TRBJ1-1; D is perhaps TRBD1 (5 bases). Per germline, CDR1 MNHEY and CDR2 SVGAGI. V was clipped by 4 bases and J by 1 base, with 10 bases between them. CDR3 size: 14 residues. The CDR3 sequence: CASSWSTGNTEAFF. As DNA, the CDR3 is TGTGCCAGCAGTTGGAGTACAGGGAACACTGAAGCTTTCTTT.

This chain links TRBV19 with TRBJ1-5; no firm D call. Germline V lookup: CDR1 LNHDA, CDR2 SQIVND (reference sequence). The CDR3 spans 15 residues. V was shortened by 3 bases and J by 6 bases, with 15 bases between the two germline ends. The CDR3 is CASSINPPDGQPQHF. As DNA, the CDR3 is TGTGCCAGTAGTATCAATCCACCTGACGGTCAGCCCCAGCATTTT. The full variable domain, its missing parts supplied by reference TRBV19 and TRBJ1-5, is DGGITQSPKYLFRKEGQNVTLSCEQNLNHDAMYWYRQDPGQGLRLIYYSQIVNDFQKGDIAEGYSVSREKKESFPLTVTSAQKNPTAFYLCASSINPPDGQPQHFGDGTRLSIL.

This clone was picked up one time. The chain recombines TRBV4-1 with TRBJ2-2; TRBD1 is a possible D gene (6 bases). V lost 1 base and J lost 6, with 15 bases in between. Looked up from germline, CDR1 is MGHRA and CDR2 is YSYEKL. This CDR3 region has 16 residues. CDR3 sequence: CASSQAGGNPPGELFF. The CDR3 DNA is TGCGCCAGCAGCCAAGCTGGGGGCAATCCCCCCGGGGAGCTGTTTTTT.

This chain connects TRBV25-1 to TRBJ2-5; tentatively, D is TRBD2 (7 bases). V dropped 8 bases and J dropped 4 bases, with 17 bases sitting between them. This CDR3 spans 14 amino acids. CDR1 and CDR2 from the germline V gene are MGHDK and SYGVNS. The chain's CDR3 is CASAEGGAGETQYF. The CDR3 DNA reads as TGTGCCAGCGCGGAGGGGGGGGCAGGAGAGACCCAGTACTTC.

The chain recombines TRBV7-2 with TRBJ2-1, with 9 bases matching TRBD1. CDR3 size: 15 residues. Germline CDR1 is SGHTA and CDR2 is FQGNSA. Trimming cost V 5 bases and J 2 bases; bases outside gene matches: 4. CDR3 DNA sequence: TGTGCCAGCAGCATACGGACAGGGGCCTACAATGAGCAGTTCTTC. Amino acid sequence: CASSIRTGAYNEQFF.

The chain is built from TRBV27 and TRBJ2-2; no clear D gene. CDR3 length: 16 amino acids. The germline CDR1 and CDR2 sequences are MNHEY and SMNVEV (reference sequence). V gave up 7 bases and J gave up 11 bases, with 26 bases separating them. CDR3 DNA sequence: TGTGCCAGCACCCATTCCTGGAACCTCCCTACCCGTGAGCTGTTTTTT. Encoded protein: CASTHSWNLPTRELFF.

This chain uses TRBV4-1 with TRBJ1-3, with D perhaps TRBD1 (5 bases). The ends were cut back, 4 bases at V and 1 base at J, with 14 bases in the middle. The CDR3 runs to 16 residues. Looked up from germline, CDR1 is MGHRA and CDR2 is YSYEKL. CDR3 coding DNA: TGCGCCAGCAGCCGGGGCCCCGGTGATTCTGGAAACACCATATATTTT. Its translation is CASSRGPGDSGNTIYF.

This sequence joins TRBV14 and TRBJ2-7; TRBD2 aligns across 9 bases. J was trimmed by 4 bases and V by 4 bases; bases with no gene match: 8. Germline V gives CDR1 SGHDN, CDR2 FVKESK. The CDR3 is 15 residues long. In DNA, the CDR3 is TGTGCCAGCAGCCGCGGGGGGGCGTCGATGTACGAGCAGTACTTC. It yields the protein CASSRGGASMYEQYF. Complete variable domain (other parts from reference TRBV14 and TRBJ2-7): EAGVTQFPSHSVIEKGQTVTLRCDPISGHDNLYWYRRVMGKEIKFLLHFVKESKQDESGMPNNRFLAERTGGTYSTLKVQPAELEDSGVYFCASSRGGASMYEQYFGPGTRLTVT.

The CDR3 sequence is CASSARTRLDTEAFF. The CDR3 nucleotides read TGTGCCAGCAGCGCACGAACCAGGCTGGACACTGAAGCTTTCTTT. V gene TRBV9 combines with J gene TRBJ1-1, with unresolved D. V gave up 3 bases and J gave up 3 bases, with 15 bases separating them. The CDR3 length is 15 residues. In germline, CDR1 is SGDLS, CDR2 YYNGEE.

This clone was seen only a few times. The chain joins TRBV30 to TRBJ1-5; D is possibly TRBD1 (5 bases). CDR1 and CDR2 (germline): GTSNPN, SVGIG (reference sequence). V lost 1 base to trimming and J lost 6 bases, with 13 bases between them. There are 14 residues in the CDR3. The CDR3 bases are TGTGCCTGGAGTGGTGCAGGGATGCTTCAGCCCCAGCATTTT. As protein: CAWSGAGMLQPQHF.

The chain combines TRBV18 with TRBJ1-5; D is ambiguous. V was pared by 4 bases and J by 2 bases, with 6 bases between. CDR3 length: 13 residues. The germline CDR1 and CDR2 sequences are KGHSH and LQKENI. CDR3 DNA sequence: TGTGCCAGCTCACAAGGACGCAATCAGCCCCAGCATTTT. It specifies CASSQGRNQPQHF.

CDR3 region: CAGGRQQSPLHF. CDR3 sequence (DNA): TGTGCCGGTGGTAGACAACAATCACCCCTCCACTTT. V is TRBV30 and J is TRBJ1-6; the D is unclear. The CDR3 is 12 amino acids. Trimming cost V 8 bases and J 10 bases, with 15 bases left between them. The germline CDR1 and CDR2 sequences are GTSNPN and SVGIG (reference sequence). Variable domain in full (rest from reference TRBV30 and TRBJ1-6): SQTIHQWPATLVQPVGSPLSLECTVEGTSNPNLYWYRQAAGRGLQLLFYSVGIGQISSEVPQNLSASRPQDRQFILSSKKLLLSDSGFYLCAGGRQQSPLHFGNGTRLTVT.

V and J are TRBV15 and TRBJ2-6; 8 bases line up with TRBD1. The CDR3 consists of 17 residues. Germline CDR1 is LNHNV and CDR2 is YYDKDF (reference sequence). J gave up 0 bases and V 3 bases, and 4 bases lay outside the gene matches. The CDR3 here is CATSRDRVPSGANVLTF. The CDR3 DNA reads TGTGCCACCAGCAGGGACAGGGTGCCCTCTGGGGCCAACGTCCTGACTTTC.

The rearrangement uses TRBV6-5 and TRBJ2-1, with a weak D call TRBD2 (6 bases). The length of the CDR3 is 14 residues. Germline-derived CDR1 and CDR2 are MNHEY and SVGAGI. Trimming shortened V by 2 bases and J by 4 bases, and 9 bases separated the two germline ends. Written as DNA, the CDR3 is TGTGCCAGCAGTTACGGGACTTTGTACAATGAGCAGTTCTTC. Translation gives CASSYGTLYNEQFF.

CDR3 sequence: CASSENRGPLTFPGTEAFF. The CDR3 DNA is TGTGCCAGCAGTGAAAATAGAGGACCCCTTACCTTTCCTGGCACTGAAGCTTTCTTT. J is TRBJ1-1 and V is TRBV2; no reliable D call. CDR3 length equals 19 residues. Trimming cost V 2 bases and J 4 bases, with 26 bases left between them. Germline values: CDR1 SNHLY, CDR2 FYNNEI.

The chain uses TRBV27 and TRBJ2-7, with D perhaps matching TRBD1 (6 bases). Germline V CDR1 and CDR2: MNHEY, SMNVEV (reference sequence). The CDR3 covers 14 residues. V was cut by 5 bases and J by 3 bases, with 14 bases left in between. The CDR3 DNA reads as TGTGCCAGCAGTCCCAGGGACAACTACTACGAGCAGTACTTC. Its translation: CASSPRDNYYEQYF.

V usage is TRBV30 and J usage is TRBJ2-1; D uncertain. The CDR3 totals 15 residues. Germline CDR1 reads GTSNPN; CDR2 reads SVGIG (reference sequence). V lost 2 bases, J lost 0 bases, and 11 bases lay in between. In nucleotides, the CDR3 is TGTGCCTGGAGTTCCGGGCGGAGCTCCTACAATGAGCAGTTCTTC. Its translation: CAWSSGRSSYNEQFF.

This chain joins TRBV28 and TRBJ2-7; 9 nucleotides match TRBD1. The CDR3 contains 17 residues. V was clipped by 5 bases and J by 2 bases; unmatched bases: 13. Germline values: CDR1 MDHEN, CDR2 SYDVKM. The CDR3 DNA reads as TGTGCCAGCAGTGGGTACATTTACAGGGGGCCAACCTACGAGCAGTACTTC. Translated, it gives CASSGYIYRGPTYEQYF.

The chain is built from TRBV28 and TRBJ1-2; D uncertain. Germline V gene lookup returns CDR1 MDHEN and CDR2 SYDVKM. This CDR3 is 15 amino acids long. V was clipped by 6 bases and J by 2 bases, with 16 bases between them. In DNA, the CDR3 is TGTGCCAGCAGCTTTCTTTTTGGGCAGAACTATGGCTACACCTTC. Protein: CASSFLFGQNYGYTF.

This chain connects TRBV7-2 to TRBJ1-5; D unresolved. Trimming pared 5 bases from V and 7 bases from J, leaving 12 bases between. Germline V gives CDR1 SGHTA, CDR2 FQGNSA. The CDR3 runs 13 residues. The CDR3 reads CASSAESGQPQHF. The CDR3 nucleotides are TGTGCCAGCAGCGCCGAGTCGGGACAGCCCCAGCATTTT.

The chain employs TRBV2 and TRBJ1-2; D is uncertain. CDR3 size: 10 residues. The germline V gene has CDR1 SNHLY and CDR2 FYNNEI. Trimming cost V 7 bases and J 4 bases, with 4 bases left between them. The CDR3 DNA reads TGTGCCAGCACACTCTATGGCTACACCTTC. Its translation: CASTLYGYTF.

The CDR3 spells CASATTGLLGYTF. CDR3 DNA sequence: TGTGCCAGCGCAACTACAGGGCTTCTAGGCTACACCTTC. The V call is TRBV27, the J call TRBJ1-2; weak D call: TRBD1 (6 bases). Deletions cut 8 bases from V and 8 bases from J, with 18 bases between. CDR3 size: 13 residues. The germline gives CDR1 MNHEY, CDR2 SMNVEV (reference sequence).